A single sample gave rise to the 17 T cell receptor beta chains below, sequenced in a study of cytomegalovirus exposure and HLA in healthy donors. Use of 60 Vbeta and 13 Jbeta primers characterized the PCR. The method was immunoSEQ multiplex PCR; TCRdb's version includes in-frame clones alone and lacks a portion of them. The table lists over 150,000 clones, around 79% of them singletons, with under 2% in the top ten. Sample: PBMCs. The receptors were gathered from a girl under 18 in good health and CMV-seropositive.

J is TRBJ2-1 and V is TRBV6-5; 8 bases line up with TRBD2. Germline CDR1 and CDR2: MNHEY and SVGAGI. The V and J ends lost 8 bases and 5 bases, in that order; junction bases with no gene match: 5. This CDR3 contains 13 residues. CDR3 amino acids: CASGTREHNEQFF. The CDR3 DNA is TGTGCCAGCGGGACTAGGGAGCACAATGAGCAGTTCTTC.

The gene calls are TRBV4-3 and TRBJ1-1, with a tentative D call TRBD1 (5 bases). Germline loops: CDR1 LGHNA, CDR2 YSLEER. V lost 1 base and J lost 6, with 15 bases in between. This CDR3 has 15 residues. DNA for the CDR3: TGCGCCAGCAGCCAAGGAAGTGCAGGGTGGGCTGAAGCTTTCTTT. Translating gives CASSQGSAGWAEAFF.

This clone appeared once. V usage is TRBV12-1 and J usage is TRBJ1-2; no check of the table's D call, TRBD1, against the DNA was made. TRBV12-1 is termed a pseudogene. CDR3 size: 16 residues. Written as DNA, the CDR3 is TGTGCCAGCAGCCCCCCGGCAGGGGGCTATAACTATGGCTACACCTTC. It codes for CASSPPAGGYNYGYTF.

The chain joins TRBV5-6 to TRBJ2-7; D is undetermined. The CDR3 is 16 amino acids. Germline assignment: CDR1 SGHDT and CDR2 YYEEEE. Trimming left V 3 bases short and J 7 bases short, with 23 bases between. CDR3 residues: CASSYEIDAPLREQYF. For the CDR3, the DNA is TGTGCCAGCAGCTACGAAATTGACGCGCCCTTGCGGGAGCAGTACTTC.

This chain links TRBV4-1 with TRBJ1-1, with a possible D match to TRBD1 (5 bases). Germline CDR1 and CDR2: MGHRA and YSYEKL. The CDR3 spans 14 residues. V lost 4 bases to trimming and J lost 2 bases, with 11 bases between them. This CDR3 reads CASSRPGTNTEAFF. CDR3 coding DNA: TGCGCCAGCAGCCGCCCGGGGACTAACACTGAAGCTTTCTTT.

A few counts support this clone. The chain carries TRBV9 and TRBJ1-3, with TRBD1 matching 8 bases. CDR1 SGDLS and CDR2 YYNGEE come from the germline V gene. The CDR3 has 13 residues. Trimming took 4 bases from V and 6 from J; bases not matched to a gene: 3. CDR3 amino acids: CASSSDRANTIYF. DNA of the CDR3: TGTGCCAGCAGCTCGGACAGGGCAAACACCATATATTTT.

The V and J genes are TRBV7-2 and TRBJ2-5; no clear D. The CDR3 is 13 amino acids. V was clipped by 2 bases and J by 5 bases, with 9 bases between them. The germline gives CDR1 SGHTA, CDR2 FQGNSA. CDR3 coding DNA: TGTGCCAGCAGCTTAAACGCGAGGGAGACCCAGTACTTC. Residues: CASSLNARETQYF.

The chain links TRBV5-4 to TRBJ2-3; 11 bases agree with TRBD1. Germline assignment: CDR1 SGHNT and CDR2 YYREEE (reference sequence). This CDR3 spans 16 amino acids. The trim removed 1 base at V and 4 bases at J, leaving 5 bases unmatched. CDR3 bases: TGTGCCAGCAGCTTGAGGGGACAGGGGGGACCAGATACGCAGTATTTT. It encodes CASSLRGQGGPDTQYF.

The chain employs TRBV6-5 and TRBJ2-5; D is possibly TRBD1 (6 bases). The J call may be mistaken, given a closer DNA end match to TRBJ2-7. Germline V gene data show CDR1 as MNHEY and CDR2 as SVGAGI. The CDR3 is 15 amino acids. In nucleotides, the CDR3 is TGTGCCAGCAGTTACGGGGGACACCAAGACTACGAGCAGTACTTC. Amino acid sequence: CASSYGGHQDYEQYF.

The rearrangement links TRBV4-3 to TRBJ2-7; the match to TRBD2 covers 10 bases. CDR1 is LGHNA and CDR2 is YSLEER in the germline V gene. V was clipped by 1 base and J by 1 base; unmatched bases: 7. This CDR3 is built from 17 residues. CDR3 loop: CASSQGLAGDSSYEQYF. The DNA of the CDR3 is TGCGCCAGCAGCCAAGGGCTAGCGGGGGATAGTTCCTACGAGCAGTACTTC.

In DNA, the CDR3 is TGTGCTAGTTTAGCGGGGGGCTCCTACGAGCAGTACTTC. Its protein is CASLAGGSYEQYF. The chain uses TRBV12-5 and TRBJ2-7; 10 nucleotides agree with TRBD2. The CDR3 length is 13 residues. Germline CDR1 reads LGHNT; CDR2 reads FRNRAP. The ends lost 8 bases at V and 0 bases at J; junction bases unmatched: 1.

The chain is built from TRBV27 and TRBJ2-3; TRBD1 might be the D (6 bases). Trimming shortened V by 4 bases and J by 1 base, and 9 bases separated the two germline ends. CDR3 length: 14 residues. Germline V gene sequence: CDR1 MNHEY, CDR2 SMNVEV (reference sequence). CDR3 in amino acids: CASSSWTGTDTQYF. CDR3 in DNA: TGTGCCAGCAGTTCTTGGACAGGCACAGATACGCAGTATTTT.

The J gene is TRBJ1-4, the V gene TRBV4-3; 8 nucleotides agree with TRBD1. The CDR3 sequence is 16 residues long. V trimming: 6 bases; J trimming: 2 bases; junction bases outside the gene matches: 8. Germline V CDR1 and CDR2: LGHNA, YSLEER. The CDR3 nucleotides are TGCGCCAGCAGGAGTCACAGGGGGGTGACTAATGAAAAACTGTTTTTT. Amino acids: CASRSHRGVTNEKLFF.

The chain couples TRBV5-6 to TRBJ2-1; 8 positions match TRBD1. The germline V gene has CDR1 SGHDT and CDR2 YYEEEE. The ends lost 4 bases at V and 0 bases at J; junction bases unmatched: 3. This CDR3 is 15 amino acids long. The CDR3: CASSLTGGSYNEQFF. In DNA form, the CDR3 reads TGTGCCAGCAGCCTTACAGGGGGCTCCTACAATGAGCAGTTCTTC.

This clone was counted a single time. V usage is TRBV6-1 and J usage is TRBJ1-4; a possible D gene is TRBD1 (5 bases). This CDR3 region has 17 residues. Germline V gene data show CDR1 as MNHNS and CDR2 as SASEGT. V was cut by 1 base and J by 0 bases, with 12 bases left in between. Here the CDR3 reads CASSEGAGLATNEKLFF. The DNA for the CDR3 is TGTGCCAGCAGTGAAGGGGCAGGGCTTGCAACTAATGAAAAACTGTTTTTT.

This chain uses TRBV2 with TRBJ1-5; TRBD1 agrees at 9 bases. Germline V gene lookup returns CDR1 SNHLY and CDR2 FYNNEI. The CDR3 extends over 15 amino acids. Trimming took 8 bases from V and 4 from J; bases not matched to a gene: 9. CDR3 DNA sequence: TGTGCCAGCGGGTTACAGGGGGCTGGAAATCAGCCCCAGCATTTT. Amino acids: CASGLQGAGNQPQHF.

CDR3 region: CASSKRRVAPGELFF. Here the CDR3 DNA reads TGTGCCAGCAGCAAAAGGCGGGTGGCCCCGGGGGAGCTGTTTTTT. The chain is built from TRBV7-8 and TRBJ2-2, with D perhaps TRBD2 (5 bases). The CDR3 runs 15 residues. The V end was cut by 5 bases, the J end by 8 bases, with 18 bases between. Germline assignment: CDR1 SGHVS and CDR2 FQNEAQ. The full variable domain, rest sourced from reference TRBV7-8 and TRBJ2-2, is GAGVSQSPRYKVAKRGQDVALRCDPISGHVSLFWYQQALGQGPEFLTYFQNEAQLDKSGLPSDRFFAERPEGSVSTLKIQRTQQEDSAVYLCASSKRRVAPGELFFGEGSRLTVL.